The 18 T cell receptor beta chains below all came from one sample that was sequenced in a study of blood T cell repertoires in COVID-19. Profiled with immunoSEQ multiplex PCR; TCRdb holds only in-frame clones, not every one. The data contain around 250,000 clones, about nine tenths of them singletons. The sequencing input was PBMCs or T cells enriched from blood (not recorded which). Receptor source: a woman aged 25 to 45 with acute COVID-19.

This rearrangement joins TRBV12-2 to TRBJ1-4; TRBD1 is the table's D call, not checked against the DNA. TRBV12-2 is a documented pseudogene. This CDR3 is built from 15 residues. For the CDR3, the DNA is TGTGCAAGTCGCCCCCCGGGACAGAAGAATGAAAAACTGTTTTTT. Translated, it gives CASRPPGQKNEKLFF.

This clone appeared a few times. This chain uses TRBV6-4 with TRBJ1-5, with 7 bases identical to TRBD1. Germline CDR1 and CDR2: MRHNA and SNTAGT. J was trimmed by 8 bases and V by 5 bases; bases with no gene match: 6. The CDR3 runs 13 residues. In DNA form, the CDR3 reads TGTGCCAGCAGTAGGTCAGACAGGGAGCCCCAGCATTTT. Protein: CASSRSDREPQHF.

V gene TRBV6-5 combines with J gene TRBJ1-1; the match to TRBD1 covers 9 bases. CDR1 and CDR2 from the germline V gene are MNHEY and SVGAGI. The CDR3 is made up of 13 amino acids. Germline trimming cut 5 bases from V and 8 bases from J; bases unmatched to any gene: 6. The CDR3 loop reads CASSTQGTGEAFF. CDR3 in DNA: TGTGCCAGCAGTACCCAGGGGACAGGGGAAGCTTTCTTT.

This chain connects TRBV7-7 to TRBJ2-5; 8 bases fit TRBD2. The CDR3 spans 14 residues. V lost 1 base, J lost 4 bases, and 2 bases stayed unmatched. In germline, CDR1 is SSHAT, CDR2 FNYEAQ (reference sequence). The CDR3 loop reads CASSLELAAETQYF. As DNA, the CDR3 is TGTGCCAGCAGCTTAGAACTAGCGGCAGAGACCCAGTACTTC.

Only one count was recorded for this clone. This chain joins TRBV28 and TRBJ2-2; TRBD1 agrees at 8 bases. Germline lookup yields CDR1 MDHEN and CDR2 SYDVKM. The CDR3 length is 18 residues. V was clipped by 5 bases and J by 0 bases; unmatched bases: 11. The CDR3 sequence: CASSNGQGLYPNTGELFF. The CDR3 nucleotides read TGTGCCAGCAGTAATGGACAGGGCTTGTACCCGAACACCGGGGAGCTGTTTTTT.

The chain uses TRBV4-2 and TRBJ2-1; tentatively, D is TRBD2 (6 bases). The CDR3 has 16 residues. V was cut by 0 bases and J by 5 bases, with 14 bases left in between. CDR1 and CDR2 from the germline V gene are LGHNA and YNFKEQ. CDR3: CASSQDPQRVDNEQFF. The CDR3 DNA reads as TGTGCCAGCAGCCAAGATCCCCAGCGGGTCGACAATGAGCAGTTCTTC.

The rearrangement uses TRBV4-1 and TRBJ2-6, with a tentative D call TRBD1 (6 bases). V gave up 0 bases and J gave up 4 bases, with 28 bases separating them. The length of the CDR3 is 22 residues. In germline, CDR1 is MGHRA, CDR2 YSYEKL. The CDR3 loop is CASSQERGGMTGLTSGANVLTF. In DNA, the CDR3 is TGCGCCAGCAGCCAAGAACGTGGGGGCATGACAGGCCTTACTTCCGGGGCCAACGTCCTGACTTTC.

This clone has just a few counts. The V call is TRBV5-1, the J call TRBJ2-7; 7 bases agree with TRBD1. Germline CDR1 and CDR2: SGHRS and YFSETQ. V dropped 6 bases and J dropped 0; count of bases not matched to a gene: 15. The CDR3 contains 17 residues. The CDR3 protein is CASTQDRLHSSSYEQYF. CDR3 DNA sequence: TGCGCCAGCACCCAGGACAGGTTACATTCGAGCTCCTACGAGCAGTACTTC.

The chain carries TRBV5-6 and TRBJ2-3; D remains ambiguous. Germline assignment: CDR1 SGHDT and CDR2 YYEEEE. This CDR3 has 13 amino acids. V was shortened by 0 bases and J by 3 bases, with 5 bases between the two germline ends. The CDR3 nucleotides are TGTGCCAGCAGCTTGGGCGGAACAGATACGCAGTATTTT. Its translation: CASSLGGTDTQYF.

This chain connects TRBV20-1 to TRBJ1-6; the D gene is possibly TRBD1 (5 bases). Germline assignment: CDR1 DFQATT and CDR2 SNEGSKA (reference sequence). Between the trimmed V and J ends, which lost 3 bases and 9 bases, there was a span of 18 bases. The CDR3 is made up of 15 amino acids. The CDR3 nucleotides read TGCAGTGCTAGTGGCCAGGGCCGGTTGACTTCACCCCTCCACTTT. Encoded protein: CSASGQGRLTSPLHF.

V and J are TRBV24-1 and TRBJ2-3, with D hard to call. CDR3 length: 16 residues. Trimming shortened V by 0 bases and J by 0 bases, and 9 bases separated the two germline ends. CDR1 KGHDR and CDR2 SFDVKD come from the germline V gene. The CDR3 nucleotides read TGTGCCACCAGTGATTTGGGCGGATCTAGCACAGATACGCAGTATTTT. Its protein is CATSDLGGSSTDTQYF.

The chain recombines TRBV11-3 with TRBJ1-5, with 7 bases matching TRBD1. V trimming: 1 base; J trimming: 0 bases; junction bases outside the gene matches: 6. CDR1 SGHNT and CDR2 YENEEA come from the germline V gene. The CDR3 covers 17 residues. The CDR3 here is CASSLVGTENSNQPQHF. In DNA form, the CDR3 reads TGTGCCAGCAGCTTAGTTGGGACAGAGAATAGCAATCAGCCCCAGCATTTT.

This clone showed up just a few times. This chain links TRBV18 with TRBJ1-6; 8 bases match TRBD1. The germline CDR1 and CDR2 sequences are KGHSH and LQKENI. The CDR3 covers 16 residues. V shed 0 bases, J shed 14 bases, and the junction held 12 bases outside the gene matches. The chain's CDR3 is CASSPPIGQGAVALHF. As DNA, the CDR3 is TGTGCCAGCTCACCACCCATTGGGCAGGGGGCTGTGGCCCTCCACTTT.

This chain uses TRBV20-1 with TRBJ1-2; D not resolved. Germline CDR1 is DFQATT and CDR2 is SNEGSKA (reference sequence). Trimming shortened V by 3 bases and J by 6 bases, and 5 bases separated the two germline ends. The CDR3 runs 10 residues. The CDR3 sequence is CSASRDGYTF. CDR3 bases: TGCAGTGCTAGTCGGGATGGCTACACCTTC.

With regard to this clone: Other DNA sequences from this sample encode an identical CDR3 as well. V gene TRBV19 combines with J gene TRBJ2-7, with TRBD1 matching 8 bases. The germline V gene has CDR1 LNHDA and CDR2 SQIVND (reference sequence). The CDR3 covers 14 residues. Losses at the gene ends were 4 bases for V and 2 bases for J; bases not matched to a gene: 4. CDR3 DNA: TGTGCCAGTAGTACAGGACAGGGCCCCTACGAGCAGTACTTC. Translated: CASSTGQGPYEQYF.

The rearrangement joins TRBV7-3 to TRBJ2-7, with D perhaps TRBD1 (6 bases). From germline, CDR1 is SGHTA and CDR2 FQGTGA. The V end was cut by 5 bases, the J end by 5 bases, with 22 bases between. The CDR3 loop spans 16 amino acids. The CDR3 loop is CASSPHSGVVADEQYF. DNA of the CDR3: TGTGCCAGCAGCCCGCACTCAGGGGTTGTTGCGGACGAGCAGTACTTC.

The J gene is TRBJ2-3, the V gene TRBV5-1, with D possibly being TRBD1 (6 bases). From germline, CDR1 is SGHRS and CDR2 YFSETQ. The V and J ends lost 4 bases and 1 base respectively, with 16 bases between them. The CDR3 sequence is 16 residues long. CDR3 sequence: CASSVQGPEGTDTQYF. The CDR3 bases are TGCGCCAGCAGCGTCCAGGGGCCCGAGGGCACAGATACGCAGTATTTT.

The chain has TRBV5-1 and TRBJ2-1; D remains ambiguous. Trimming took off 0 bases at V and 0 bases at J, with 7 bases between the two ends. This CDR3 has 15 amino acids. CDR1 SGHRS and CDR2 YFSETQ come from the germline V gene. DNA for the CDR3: TGCGCCAGCAGCTTGGACCCTAGCTCCTACAATGAGCAGTTCTTC. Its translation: CASSLDPSSYNEQFF.